These 21 T cell receptor beta chains share one sample of origin, sequenced in a study of cytotoxic CD8 clonotypes in ibrutinib-treated CLL. TCRdb's copy holds only in-frame clones and misses some; the assay was immunoSEQ multiplex PCR. The table shows around 140,000 clones, with approximately 80% occurring only once. This sample comprised PBMCs, obtained after 24 months of ibrutinib treatment. The receptors shown here come from a human donor with chronic lymphocytic leukemia.

This chain connects TRBV30 to TRBJ1-4, with D unresolved. Trimming shortened V by 2 bases and J by 0 bases, and 10 bases separated the two germline ends. Per the germline V gene, CDR1 is GTSNPN and CDR2 is SVGIG (reference sequence). CDR3 length equals 15 residues. The CDR3 nucleotides are TGTGCCTGGAGTATGGGGTTAGCAACTAATGAAAAACTGTTTTTT. Protein product: CAWSMGLATNEKLFF.

The chain carries TRBV28 and TRBJ2-1; D tentatively reads TRBD1 or TRBD2 (6 bases each). The V end lost 5 bases, the J end lost 0 bases, and 11 bases lay between the germline ends. The CDR3 extends over 15 amino acids. Germline CDR1 and CDR2: MDHEN and SYDVKM. CDR3 loop: CASSDTGASYNEQFF. In nucleotides, the CDR3 is TGTGCCAGCAGTGACACGGGGGCCTCCTACAATGAGCAGTTCTTC.

This chain connects TRBV5-1 to TRBJ2-7; 9 bases match TRBD2. The CDR3 has 16 residues. CDR1 and CDR2 from the germline V gene are SGHRS and YFSETQ. The trim removed 4 bases at V and 0 bases at J, leaving 8 bases unmatched. CDR3 region: CASSPLAGAGSYEQYF. The CDR3 nucleotides read TGCGCCAGCAGCCCCTTAGCGGGAGCCGGCTCCTACGAGCAGTACTTC.

About this clone itself: Germline is not matched at one junction end, which may reflect a read error. The chain couples TRBV5-6 to TRBJ2-7; D is possibly TRBD1 (6 bases). CDR1 and CDR2 from the germline V gene are SGHDT and YYEEEE. The CDR3 totals 12 residues. Written as DNA, the CDR3 is TGTGCCAGCAGCTTGAGGGTGACAGGCTACACTTTC. It is translated as CASSLRVTGYTF.

The chain uses TRBV18 and TRBJ2-7, with D perhaps matching TRBD1 or TRBD2 (5 bases each). Germline V gene data show CDR1 as KGHSH and CDR2 as LQKENI. V gave up 5 bases and J gave up 0 bases, with 14 bases separating them. The CDR3 is 15 amino acids. CDR3 amino acids: CASSTGTPRSYEQYF. The CDR3 coding sequence is TGTGCCAGCTCAACCGGGACGCCACGCTCCTACGAGCAGTACTTC.

The genes are TRBV9 and TRBJ2-7; TRBD1 aligns across 9 bases. The V and J ends lost 0 bases and 2 bases, in that order; junction bases with no gene match: 15. Germline loops: CDR1 SGDLS, CDR2 YYNGEE. There are 19 residues in the CDR3. The chain's CDR3 is CASSVGLSTGTGPTYEQYF. CDR3 in DNA: TGTGCCAGCAGCGTAGGGCTCTCCACCGGGACAGGGCCTACCTACGAGCAGTACTTC.

CDR3 nucleotide sequence: TGTGCCAGCAGCTTGCTAGACGCCCACTCCTACGAGCAGTACTTC. This encodes CASSLLDAHSYEQYF. The chain carries TRBV5-6 and TRBJ2-7; the D is unclear. The V gene's germline CDR1 is SGHDT and CDR2 YYEEEE. The CDR3 runs to 15 residues. V lost 1 base and J 0 bases, leaving 11 bases between the germline ends.

The chain has TRBV7-6 and TRBJ1-1; TRBD1 matches 8 bases. CDR3 size: 17 residues. CDR1 SGHVS and CDR2 FNYEAQ come from the germline V gene. After removal of 3 bases from V and 4 bases from J, the junction contained 13 bases not matched to a gene. Here the CDR3 reads CASSFPLRQGQGTEAFF. CDR3 coding DNA: TGTGCCAGCAGCTTCCCCTTAAGACAGGGGCAGGGCACTGAAGCTTTCTTT.

This clone was counted a few times. This sample also contains other DNA sequences that code for the same CDR3. The rearrangement joins TRBV7-9 to TRBJ1-2, with 8 bases matching TRBD1. The CDR3 spans 12 residues. Per the germline V gene, CDR1 is SEHNR and CDR2 is FQNEAQ (reference sequence). Unmatched junction bases numbered 4, after V lost 5 bases and J lost 8 bases. In DNA, the CDR3 is TGTGCCAGCAGCCCACAGGGGGGCGGCTACACCTTC. Residues: CASSPQGGGYTF.

The chain couples TRBV4-2 to TRBJ1-3; D not resolved. The CDR3 has 17 amino acids. V was cut by 0 bases and J by 1 base, with 13 bases left in between. Germline CDR1 is LGHNA and CDR2 is YNFKEQ. The CDR3 spells CASSQEPEGGSGNTIYF. The CDR3 region has the DNA TGTGCCAGCAGCCAAGAGCCCGAGGGCGGATCTGGAAACACCATATATTTT.

The rearrangement uses TRBV27 and TRBJ1-5, with D possibly TRBD1 on 5 matching bases. V was cut by 1 base and J by 0 bases, with 13 bases left in between. The CDR3 runs to 17 residues. Per germline, CDR1 MNHEY and CDR2 SMNVEV (reference sequence). CDR3 in amino acids: CASSLFAGGDSNQPQHF. The CDR3 DNA reads TGTGCCAGCAGTTTATTCGCCGGGGGAGATAGCAATCAGCCCCAGCATTTT.

The chain is built from TRBV4-3 and TRBJ1-2; D ambiguous. The CDR3 spans 16 residues. In germline, CDR1 is LGHNA, CDR2 YSLEER. V lost 0 bases and J 5 bases, leaving 16 bases between the germline ends. The CDR3 coding sequence is TGCGCCAGCAGCCAAGATCTGACAAGGGCCTATTATGGCTACACCTTC. Its translation is CASSQDLTRAYYGYTF.

The chain joins TRBV6-6 to TRBJ2-2; D may match TRBD1 or TRBD2 (5 bases each). In germline, CDR1 is MNHNY, CDR2 SVGAGI (reference sequence). V shed 6 bases and J shed 6 bases, with 11 bases lying between them. The CDR3 contains 13 residues. CDR3 sequence: CASSRLGAGELFF. CDR3 coding DNA: TGTGCCAGCAGCCGGCTGGGGGCCGGGGAGCTGTTTTTT.

The chain combines TRBV10-3 with TRBJ2-7, with D possibly being TRBD1 or TRBD2 (6 bases each). The CDR3 spans 15 residues. Per germline, CDR1 ENHRY and CDR2 SYGVKD. The V gene lost 2 bases and the J gene lost 7 bases, with 18 bases spanning the gap. CDR3 bases: TGTGCCATCAGTGAGCCGGCCGGGGGCCAGAGGGAGCAGTACTTC. It encodes CAISEPAGGQREQYF.

As to this clone: Other DNA sequences in this sample translate to the same CDR3. The chain uses TRBV28 and TRBJ1-2; D is perhaps TRBD1 (6 bases). V was trimmed by 4 bases and J by 2 bases, leaving 11 bases between them. CDR3 size: 14 residues. CDR1 and CDR2 from the germline V gene are MDHEN and SYDVKM. This CDR3 reads CASSSGGANYGYTF. In DNA, the CDR3 is TGTGCCAGCAGTTCCGGGGGCGCCAACTATGGCTACACCTTC.

The rearrangement joins TRBV19 to TRBJ2-1; D is possibly TRBD2 (6 bases). V shed 8 bases and J shed 5 bases, with 16 bases lying between them. Germline loops: CDR1 LNHDA, CDR2 SQIVND (reference sequence). The CDR3 length is 14 residues. CDR3 in amino acids: CASRGLAAHNEQFF. The CDR3 DNA reads TGTGCCAGTCGTGGGTTAGCGGCCCACAATGAGCAGTTCTTC.

This clone was recorded once. V usage is TRBV6-5 and J usage is TRBJ2-7; D possibly corresponds to TRBD2 (6 bases). Germline V gene sequence: CDR1 MNHEY, CDR2 SVGAGI. The CDR3 contains 13 residues. V was trimmed by 4 bases and J by 4 bases, leaving 11 bases between them. This CDR3 reads CASSSGAGYEQYF. The DNA for the CDR3 is TGTGCCAGCAGTTCCGGGGCGGGGTACGAGCAGTACTTC.

This chain links TRBV6-4 with TRBJ2-2; tentative D call: TRBD2 (6 bases). This CDR3 is 14 amino acids long. V gave up 2 bases and J gave up 7 bases, with 11 bases separating them. Germline CDR1 MRHNA, CDR2 SNTAGT. DNA of the CDR3: TGTGCCAGCAGTGACCCCCGGGGGAGCGGGGAGCTGTTTTTT. Its protein is CASSDPRGSGELFF.

This clone was detected only a few times. CDR3: CASSLVVGEQFF. The CDR3 nucleotides read TGTGCCAGCAGCTTAGTAGTGGGTGAGCAGTTCTTC. This chain links TRBV11-2 with TRBJ2-1; no clear D. Germline assignment: CDR1 SGHAT and CDR2 FQNNGV. Deletions cut 1 base from V and 9 bases from J, with 7 bases between. This CDR3 is built from 12 residues.

V is TRBV18 and J is TRBJ2-7; D perhaps matches TRBD1 (5 bases). Trimming left V 0 bases short and J 2 bases short, with 8 bases between. This CDR3 region has 14 residues. The germline CDR1 and CDR2 sequences are KGHSH and LQKENI. The CDR3 DNA reads as TGTGCCAGCTCACCACCATCCAGGGCCTACGAGCAGTACTTC. This sequence encodes CASSPPSRAYEQYF.

The genes are TRBV21-1 and TRBJ1-2; the table calls TRBD1, which could not be checked here. TRBV21-1 constitutes a pseudogene. CDR3 size: 17 residues. The CDR3 DNA is TGTGCCAGCAGCAAAGAGGAGTTGGTGGGGGCAGTCTATGGCTACACCTTC. Residues: CASSKEELVGAVYGYTF.